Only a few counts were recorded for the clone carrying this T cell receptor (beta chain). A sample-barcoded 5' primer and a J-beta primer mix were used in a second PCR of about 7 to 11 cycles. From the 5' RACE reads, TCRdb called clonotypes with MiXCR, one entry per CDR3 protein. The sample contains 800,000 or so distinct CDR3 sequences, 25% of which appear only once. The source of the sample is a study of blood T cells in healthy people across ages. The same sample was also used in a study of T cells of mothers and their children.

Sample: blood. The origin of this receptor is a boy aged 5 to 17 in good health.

The CDR3 sequence is CASSFGQASYEQYF. The DNA for the CDR3 is TGTGCCAGCAGTTTTGGACAAGCCTCCTACGAGCAGTACTTC. The chain is built from TRBV27 and TRBJ2-7; a possible D gene is TRBD1 (5 bases). Germline V gene sequence: CDR1 MNHEY, CDR2 SMNVEV (reference sequence). Trimming pared 3 bases from V and 0 bases from J, leaving 9 bases between. The CDR3 loop spans 14 amino acids.